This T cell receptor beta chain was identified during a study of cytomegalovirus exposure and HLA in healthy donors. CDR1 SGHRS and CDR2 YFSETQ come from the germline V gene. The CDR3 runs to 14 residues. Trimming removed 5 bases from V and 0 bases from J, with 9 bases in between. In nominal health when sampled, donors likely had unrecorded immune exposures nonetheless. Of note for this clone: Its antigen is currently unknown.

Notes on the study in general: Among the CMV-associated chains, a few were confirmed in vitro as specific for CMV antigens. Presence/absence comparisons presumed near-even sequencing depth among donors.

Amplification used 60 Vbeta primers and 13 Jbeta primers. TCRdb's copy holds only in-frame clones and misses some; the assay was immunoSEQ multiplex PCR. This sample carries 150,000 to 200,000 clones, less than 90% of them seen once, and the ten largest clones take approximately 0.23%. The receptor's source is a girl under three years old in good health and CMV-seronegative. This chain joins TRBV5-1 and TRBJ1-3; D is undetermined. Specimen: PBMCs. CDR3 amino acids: CASRATNSGNTIYF. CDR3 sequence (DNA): TGCGCCAGCAGGGCCACTAACTCTGGAAACACCATATATTTT.